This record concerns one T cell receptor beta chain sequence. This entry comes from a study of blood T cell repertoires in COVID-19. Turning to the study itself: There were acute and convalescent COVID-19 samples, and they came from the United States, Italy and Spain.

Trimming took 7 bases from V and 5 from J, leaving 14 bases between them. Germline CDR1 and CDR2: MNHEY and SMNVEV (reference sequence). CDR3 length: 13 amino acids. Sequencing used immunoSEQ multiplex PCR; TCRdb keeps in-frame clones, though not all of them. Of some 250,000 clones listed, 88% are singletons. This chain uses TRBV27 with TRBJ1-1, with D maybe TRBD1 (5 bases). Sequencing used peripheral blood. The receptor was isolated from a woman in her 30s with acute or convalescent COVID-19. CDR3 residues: CASNLGGGTEAFF. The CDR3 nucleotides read TGTGCCAGCAATCTGGGGGGGGGAACTGAAGCTTTCTTT.